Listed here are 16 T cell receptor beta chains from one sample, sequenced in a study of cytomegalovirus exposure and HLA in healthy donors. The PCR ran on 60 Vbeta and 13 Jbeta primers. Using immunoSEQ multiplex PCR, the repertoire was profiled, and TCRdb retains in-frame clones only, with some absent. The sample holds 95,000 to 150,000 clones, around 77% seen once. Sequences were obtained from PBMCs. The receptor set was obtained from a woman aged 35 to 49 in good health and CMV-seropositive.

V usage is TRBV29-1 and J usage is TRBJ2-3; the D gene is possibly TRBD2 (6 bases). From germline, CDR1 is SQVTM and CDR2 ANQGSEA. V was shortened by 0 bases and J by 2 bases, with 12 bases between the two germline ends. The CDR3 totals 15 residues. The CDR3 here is CSVEEGRRDTDTQYF. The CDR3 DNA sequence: TGCAGCGTTGAAGAGGGGCGGAGGGACACAGATACGCAGTATTTT.

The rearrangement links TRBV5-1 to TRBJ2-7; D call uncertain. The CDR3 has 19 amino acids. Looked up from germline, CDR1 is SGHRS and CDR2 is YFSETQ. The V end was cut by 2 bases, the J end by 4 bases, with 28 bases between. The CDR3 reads CASSFNTRSTQAFLYEQYF. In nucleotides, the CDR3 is TGCGCCAGCAGCTTTAATACCCGGTCCACTCAGGCATTTCTTTACGAGCAGTACTTC.

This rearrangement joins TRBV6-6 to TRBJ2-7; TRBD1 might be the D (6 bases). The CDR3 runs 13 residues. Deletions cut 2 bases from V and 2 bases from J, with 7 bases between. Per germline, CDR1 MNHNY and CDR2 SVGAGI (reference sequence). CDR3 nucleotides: TGTGCCAGCAGTTACCGGGACACCTACGAGCAGTACTTC. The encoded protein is CASSYRDTYEQYF.

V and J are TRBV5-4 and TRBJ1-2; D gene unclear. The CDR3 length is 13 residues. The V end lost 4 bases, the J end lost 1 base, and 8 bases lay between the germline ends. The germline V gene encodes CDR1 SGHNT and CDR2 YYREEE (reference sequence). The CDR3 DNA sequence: TGTGCCAGCAGCCCAGTTCTTAACTATGGCTACACCTTC. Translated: CASSPVLNYGYTF.

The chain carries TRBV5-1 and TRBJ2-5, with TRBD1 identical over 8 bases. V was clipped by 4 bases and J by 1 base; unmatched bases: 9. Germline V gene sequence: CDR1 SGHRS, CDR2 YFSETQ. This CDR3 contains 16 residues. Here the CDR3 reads CASSPSGTGFQETQYF. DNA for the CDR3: TGCGCCAGCAGCCCGTCGGGGACAGGATTCCAAGAGACCCAGTACTTC.

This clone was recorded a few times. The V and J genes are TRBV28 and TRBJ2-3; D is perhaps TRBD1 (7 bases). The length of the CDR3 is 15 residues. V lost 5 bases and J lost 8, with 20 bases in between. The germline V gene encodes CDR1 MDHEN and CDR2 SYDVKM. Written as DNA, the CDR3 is TGTGCCAGCAGTCACGGCAGGGGGGTGTATGGTACGCAGTATTTT. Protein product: CASSHGRGVYGTQYF.

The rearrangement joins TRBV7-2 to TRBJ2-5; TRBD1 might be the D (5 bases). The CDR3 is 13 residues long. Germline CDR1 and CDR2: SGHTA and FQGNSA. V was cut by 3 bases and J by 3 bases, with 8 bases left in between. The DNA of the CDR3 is TGTGCCAGCAGCTTGTTCAGGGAAGAGACCCAGTACTTC. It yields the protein CASSLFREETQYF.

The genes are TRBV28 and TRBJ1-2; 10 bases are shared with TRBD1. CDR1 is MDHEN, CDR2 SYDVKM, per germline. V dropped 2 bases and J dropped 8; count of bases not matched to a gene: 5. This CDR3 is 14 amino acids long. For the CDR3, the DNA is TGTGCCAGCAGTTTACCCGGGACAGGGGACGGCTACACCTTC. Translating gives CASSLPGTGDGYTF.

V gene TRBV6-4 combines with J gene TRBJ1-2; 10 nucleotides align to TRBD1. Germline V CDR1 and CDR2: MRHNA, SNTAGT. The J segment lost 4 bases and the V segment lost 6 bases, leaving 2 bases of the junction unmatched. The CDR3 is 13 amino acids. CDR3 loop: CASRRTGGYGYTF. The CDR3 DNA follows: TGTGCCAGCAGACGGACAGGGGGCTATGGCTACACCTTC.

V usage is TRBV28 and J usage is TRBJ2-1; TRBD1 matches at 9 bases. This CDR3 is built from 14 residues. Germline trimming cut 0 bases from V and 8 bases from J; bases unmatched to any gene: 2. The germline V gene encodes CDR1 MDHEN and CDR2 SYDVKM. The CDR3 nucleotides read TGTGCCAGCAGTTTATGGGACAGGGGCCATGAGCAGTTCTTC. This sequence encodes CASSLWDRGHEQFF.

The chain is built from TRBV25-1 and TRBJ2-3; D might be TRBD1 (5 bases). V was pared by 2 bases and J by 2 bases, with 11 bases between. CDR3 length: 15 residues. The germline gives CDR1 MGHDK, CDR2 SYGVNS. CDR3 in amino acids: CASSEEAGFTDTQYF. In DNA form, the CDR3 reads TGTGCCAGCAGTGAAGAGGCAGGGTTCACAGATACGCAGTATTTT.

This chain's CDR3 is CASSPTSGQGSRQPQHF. In nucleotides, the CDR3 is TGTGCCAGCTCACCAACTTCGGGACAGGGATCGCGTCAGCCCCAGCATTTT. This rearrangement joins TRBV18 to TRBJ1-5; 9 positions match TRBD1. The CDR3 runs 17 residues. The V and J ends lost 2 bases and 6 bases, in that order; junction bases with no gene match: 11. The germline V gene encodes CDR1 KGHSH and CDR2 LQKENI.

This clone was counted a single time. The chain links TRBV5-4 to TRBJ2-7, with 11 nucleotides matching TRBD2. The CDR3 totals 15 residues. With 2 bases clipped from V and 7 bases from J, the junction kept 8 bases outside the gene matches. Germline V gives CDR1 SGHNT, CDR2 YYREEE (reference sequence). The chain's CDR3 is CASSLVAGGPTEQYF. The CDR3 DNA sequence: TGTGCCAGCAGCTTAGTAGCGGGAGGGCCGACAGAGCAGTACTTC. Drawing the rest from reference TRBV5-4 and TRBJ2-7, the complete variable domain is ETGVTQSPTHLIKTRGQQVTLRCSSQSGHNTVSWYQQALGQGPQFIFQYYREEENGRGNFPPRFSGLQFPNYSSELNVNALELDDSALYLCASSLVAGGPTEQYFGPGTRLTVT.

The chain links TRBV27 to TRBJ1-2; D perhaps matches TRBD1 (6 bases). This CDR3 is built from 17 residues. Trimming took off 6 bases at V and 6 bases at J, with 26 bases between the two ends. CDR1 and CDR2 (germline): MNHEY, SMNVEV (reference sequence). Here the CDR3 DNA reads TGTGCCAGCAGCGGGTTTGGACAGTCGTGGAGAGATCATGGCTACACCTTC. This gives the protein CASSGFGQSWRDHGYTF.

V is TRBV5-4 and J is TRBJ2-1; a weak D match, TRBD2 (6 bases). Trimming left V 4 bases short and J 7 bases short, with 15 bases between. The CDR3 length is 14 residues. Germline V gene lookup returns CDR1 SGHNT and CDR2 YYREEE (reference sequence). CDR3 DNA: TGTGCCAGCAGCCCGAAAGAGGGGAGGAATGAGCAGTTCTTC. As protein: CASSPKEGRNEQFF.

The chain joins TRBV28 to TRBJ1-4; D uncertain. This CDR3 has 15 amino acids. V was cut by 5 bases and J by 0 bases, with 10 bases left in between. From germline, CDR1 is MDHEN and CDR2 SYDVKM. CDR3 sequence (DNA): TGTGCCAGCAGTCCTTCGGGAGCAACTAATGAAAAACTGTTTTTT. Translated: CASSPSGATNEKLFF. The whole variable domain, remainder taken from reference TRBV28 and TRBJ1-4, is DVKVTQSSRYLVKRTGEKVFLECVQDMDHENMFWYRQDPGLGLRLIYFSYDVKMKEKGDIPEGYSVSREKKERFSLILESASTNQTSMYLCASSPSGATNEKLFFGSGTQLSVL.